The following is a TCR beta chain sequence with its context. Trimming shortened V by 3 bases and J by 3 bases, and 12 bases separated the two germline ends. Germline V gene lookup returns CDR1 SGHTA and CDR2 FQGNSA. The CDR3 has 15 residues. TCRdb recomputed calls from the 5' RACE reads with MiXCR, one row per CDR3 protein. Altogether 50,000 or so distinct CDR3 sequences are present, 7.4% being singletons, with the ten largest covering around 28%. The data originate from a study of T cells after yellow fever vaccination. Whole-study context: For low cell numbers, libraries were made with SMART-Seq v4 Ultra Low Input.

The genes are TRBV7-2 and TRBJ1-3; D unclear. This clonotype was obtained from a man aged 18 to 29 who received the YFV17D yellow fever vaccine. Sequenced here: CD8+ T cells sorted from PBMCs, sampled around 15 days after the first yellow fever vaccination. CDR3 nucleotides: TGTGCCAGCAGCTTGTATCGGGCCATTGGAAACACCATATATTTT. Translated: CASSLYRAIGNTIYF. Full variable domain (remainder filled in from reference TRBV7-2 and TRBJ1-3): GAGVSQSPSNKVTEKGKDVELRCDPISGHTALYWYRQSLGQGLEFLIYFQGNSAPDKSGLPSDRFSAERTGGSVSTLTIQRTQQEDSAVYLCASSLYRAIGNTIYFGEGSWLTVV.